This T cell receptor (beta chain) derives from a study of cytomegalovirus exposure and HLA in healthy donors. Overall study findings and caveats: Among CMV-associated TCR beta chains, most appeared HLA-restricted in a later analysis.

Germline V CDR1 and CDR2: SEHNR, FQNEAQ (reference sequence). V was pared by 5 bases and J by 4 bases, with 14 bases between. CDR3 length: 14 amino acids. The PCR contained 60 Vbeta and 13 Jbeta primers. TCRdb keeps only in-frame clones here, not all; method: immunoSEQ multiplex PCR. The top ten hold approximately 2.1% of the sample, which has over 100,000 clones, around 70% seen once. For this clone: Antigen: not known.

This chain links TRBV7-9 with TRBJ1-2, with TRBD1 as a possible D gene (5 bases). The specimen was PBMCs. This TCR was recovered from a woman aged 40 to 49 in good health and CMV-seropositive. This chain's CDR3 is CASSPRVDLYGYTF. The DNA for the CDR3 is TGTGCCAGCAGCCCCAGGGTGGACCTCTATGGCTACACCTTC.